The clone carrying this T cell receptor (beta chain) came up many times. Its target is not known. These data are taken from a study of T cells in Graves' hyperthyroidism and ophthalmopathy. Amplified TCR beta CDR3 regions derived from RNA transcripts. The TCR CDR3 first-round RT-PCR relied on the HTBI primer set. TCRdb re-called the multiplex PCR reads with MiXCR, one entry per CDR3 protein. The data hold some 500,000 distinct CDR3 sequences, with about an eighth observed a single time. For Graves' hyperthyroidism to be stable, ophthalmopathy could not progress within 18 months. Clinicians diagnosed patients from clinical symptoms, serum thyroxine and TRAb, thyroid ultrasound and orbital computed tomography. It was 8 to 10 ml of fresh peripheral blood that supplied the PBMCs. General observations from the study: Researchers found most expanded thyroid clonotypes above 0.001 in blood as well.

Sequenced: blood. This sequence originates from a woman younger than 35 with Graves' hyperthyroidism.

In DNA form, the CDR3 reads TGCGCCAGCAGTGAGAGGGCCCGCTACGAGCAGTACGTC. It encodes CASSERARYEQYV. This chain links TRBV10-2 with TRBJ2-7; D is uncertain. Trimming removed 2 bases at V and 3 bases at J, with 8 bases between. CDR3 size: 13 residues. The V gene's germline CDR1 is WSHSY and CDR2 SAAADI.